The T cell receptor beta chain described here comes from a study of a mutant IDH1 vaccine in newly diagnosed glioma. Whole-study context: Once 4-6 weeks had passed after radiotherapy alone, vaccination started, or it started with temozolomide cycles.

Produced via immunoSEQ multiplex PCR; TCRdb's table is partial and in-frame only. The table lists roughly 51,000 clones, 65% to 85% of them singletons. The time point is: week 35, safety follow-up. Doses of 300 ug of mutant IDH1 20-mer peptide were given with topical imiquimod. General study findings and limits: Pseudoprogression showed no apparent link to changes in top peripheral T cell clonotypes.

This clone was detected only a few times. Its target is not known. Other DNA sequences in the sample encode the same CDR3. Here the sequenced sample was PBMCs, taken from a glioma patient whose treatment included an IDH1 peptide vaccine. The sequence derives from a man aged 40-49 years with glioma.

CDR3 bases: TGTGCCAGCTCACCGGGGGTGAACACTGAAGCTTTCTTT. This gives the protein CASSPGVNTEAFF. This chain links TRBV18 with TRBJ1-1; maybe TRBD1 (5 bases). V lost 3 bases, J lost 0 bases, and 5 bases lay in between. CDR1 is KGHSH, CDR2 LQKENI, per germline. This CDR3 has 13 residues.